The clone carrying this T cell receptor (beta chain) was seen a single time. Antigen specificity is unknown. These data come from a study of T cell responses to AZD1222 COVID-19 vaccine. Study background: Pooling of second doses given at about 4 or about 12 weeks was done. Study-wide results and caveats: Across spike, vaccine-associated CD4 TCRs were found, dominant at 160-218 and 743-854. Recipients of two AZD1222 doses showed rising Spike-specific TCR breadth and depth.

This table comes from immunoSEQ multiplex PCR, and its TCRdb copy is limited to in-frame clones, with some not included. Altogether some 95,000 clones are present, 70% to 90% being singletons, with the ten largest covering 6.3%. This CDR3 has 19 amino acids. V lost 0 bases and J lost 0, with 21 bases in between. The germline V gene has CDR1 MGHRA and CDR2 YSYEKL. V gene TRBV4-1 combines with J gene TRBJ2-7, with unresolved D. The sequencing here drew on peripheral blood, taken on day 0 of AZD1222 vaccination. The sequence was collected from an adult in good health. CDR3 residues: CASSQDLQVLPSLSYEQYF. CDR3 nucleotide sequence: TGCGCCAGCAGCCAAGACCTACAAGTTCTACCCTCACTCTCCTACGAGCAGTACTTC.